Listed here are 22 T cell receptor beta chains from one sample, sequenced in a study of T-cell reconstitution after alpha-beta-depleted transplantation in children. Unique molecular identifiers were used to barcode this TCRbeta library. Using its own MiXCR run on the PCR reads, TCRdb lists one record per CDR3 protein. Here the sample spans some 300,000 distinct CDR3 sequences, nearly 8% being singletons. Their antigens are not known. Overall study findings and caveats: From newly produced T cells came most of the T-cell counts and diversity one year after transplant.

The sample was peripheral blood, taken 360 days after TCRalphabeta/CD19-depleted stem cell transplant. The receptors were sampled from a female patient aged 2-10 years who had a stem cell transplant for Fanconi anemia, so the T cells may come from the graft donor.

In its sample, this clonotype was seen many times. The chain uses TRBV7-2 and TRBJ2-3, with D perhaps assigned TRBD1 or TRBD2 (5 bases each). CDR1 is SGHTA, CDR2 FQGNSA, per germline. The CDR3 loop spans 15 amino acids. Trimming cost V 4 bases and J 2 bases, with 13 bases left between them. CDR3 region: CASSSRTGATDTQYF. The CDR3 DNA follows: TGTGCCAGCAGCTCAAGGACTGGGGCCACAGATACGCAGTATTTT.

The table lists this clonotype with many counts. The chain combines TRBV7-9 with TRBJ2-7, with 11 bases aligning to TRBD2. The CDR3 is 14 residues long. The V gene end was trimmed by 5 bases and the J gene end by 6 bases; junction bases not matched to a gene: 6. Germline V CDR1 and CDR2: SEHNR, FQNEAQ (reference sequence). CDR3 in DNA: TGTGCCAGCAGCACAACTAGCGGGAGAGTCGAGCAGTACTTC. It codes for CASSTTSGRVEQYF. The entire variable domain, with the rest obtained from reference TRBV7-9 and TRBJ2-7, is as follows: DTGVSQNPRHKITKRGQNVTFRCDPISEHNRLYWYRQTLGQGPEFLTYFQNEAQLEKSRLLSDRFSAERPKGSFSTLEIQRTEQGDSAMYLCASSTTSGRVEQYFGPGTRLTVT.

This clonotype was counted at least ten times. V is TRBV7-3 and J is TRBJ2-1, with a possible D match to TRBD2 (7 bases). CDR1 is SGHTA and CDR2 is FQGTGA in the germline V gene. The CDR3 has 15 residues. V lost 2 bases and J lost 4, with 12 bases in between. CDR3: CASSLGSGTYNEQFF. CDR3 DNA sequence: TGTGCCAGCAGCTTAGGGAGCGGGACATACAATGAGCAGTTCTTC.

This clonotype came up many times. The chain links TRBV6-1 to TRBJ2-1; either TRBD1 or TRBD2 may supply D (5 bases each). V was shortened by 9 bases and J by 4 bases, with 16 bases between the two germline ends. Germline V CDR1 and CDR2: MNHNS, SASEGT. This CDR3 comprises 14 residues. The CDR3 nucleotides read TGTGCCAGTCTCGGCCGGGGCCAATACAATGAGCAGTTCTTC. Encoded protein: CASLGRGQYNEQFF.

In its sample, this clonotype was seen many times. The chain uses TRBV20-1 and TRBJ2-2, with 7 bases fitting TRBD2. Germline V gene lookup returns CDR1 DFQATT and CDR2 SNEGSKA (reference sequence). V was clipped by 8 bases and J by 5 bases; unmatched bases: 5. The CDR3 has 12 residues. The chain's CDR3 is CSRDYSTGELFF. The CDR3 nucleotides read TGCAGTCGGGACTATTCAACCGGGGAGCTGTTTTTT.

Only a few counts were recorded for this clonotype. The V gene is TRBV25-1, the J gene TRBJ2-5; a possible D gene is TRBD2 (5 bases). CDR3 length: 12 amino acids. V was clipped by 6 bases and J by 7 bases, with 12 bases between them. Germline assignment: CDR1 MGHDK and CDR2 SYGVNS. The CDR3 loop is CASRGAPGTQYF. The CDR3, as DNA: TGTGCCAGCAGGGGAGCCCCCGGGACCCAGTACTTC.

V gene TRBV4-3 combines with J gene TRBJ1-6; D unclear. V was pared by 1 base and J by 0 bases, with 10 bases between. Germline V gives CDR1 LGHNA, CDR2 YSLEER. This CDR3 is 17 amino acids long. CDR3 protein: CASSQGATSSYNSPLHF. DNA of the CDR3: TGCGCCAGCAGCCAAGGAGCCACAAGCTCCTATAATTCACCCCTCCACTTT.

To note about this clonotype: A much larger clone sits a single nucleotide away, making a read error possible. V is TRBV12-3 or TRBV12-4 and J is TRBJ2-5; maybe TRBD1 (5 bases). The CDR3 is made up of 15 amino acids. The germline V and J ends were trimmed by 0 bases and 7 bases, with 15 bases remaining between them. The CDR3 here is CASSLAVQVWGTQYF. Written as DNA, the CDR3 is TGTGCCAGCAGTTTAGCCGTACAGGTGTGGGGGACCCAGTACTTC.

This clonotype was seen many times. The CDR3 protein is CASSGSSYNEQFF. The DNA of the CDR3 is TGTGCCAGCAGCGGGAGCTCCTACAATGAGCAGTTCTTC. This rearrangement joins TRBV2 to TRBJ2-1; tentative D call: TRBD2 (6 bases). This CDR3 region has 13 residues. V lost 6 bases, J lost 0 bases, and 6 bases lay in between. Germline CDR1 SNHLY, CDR2 FYNNEI.

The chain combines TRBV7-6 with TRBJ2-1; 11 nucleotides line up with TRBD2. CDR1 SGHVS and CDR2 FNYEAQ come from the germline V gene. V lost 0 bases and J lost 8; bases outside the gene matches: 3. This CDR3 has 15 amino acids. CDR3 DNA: TGTGCCAGCAGCTTAGCCGGACTAGCGGGCCATGAGCAGTTCTTC. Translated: CASSLAGLAGHEQFF.

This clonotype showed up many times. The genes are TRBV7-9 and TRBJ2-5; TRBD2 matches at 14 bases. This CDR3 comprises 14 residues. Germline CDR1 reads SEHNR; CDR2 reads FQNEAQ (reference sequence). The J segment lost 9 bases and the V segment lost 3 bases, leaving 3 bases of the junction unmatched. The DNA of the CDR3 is TGTGCCAGCAGCTTCGGGACTAGCGGGGGTCCCCAGTACTTC. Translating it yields CASSFGTSGGPQYF. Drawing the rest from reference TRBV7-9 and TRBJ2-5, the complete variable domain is DTGVSQNPRHKITKRGQNVTFRCDPISEHNRLYWYRQTLGQGPEFLTYFQNEAQLEKSRLLSDRFSAERPKGSFSTLEIQRTEQGDSAMYLCASSFGTSGGPQYFGPGTRLLVL.

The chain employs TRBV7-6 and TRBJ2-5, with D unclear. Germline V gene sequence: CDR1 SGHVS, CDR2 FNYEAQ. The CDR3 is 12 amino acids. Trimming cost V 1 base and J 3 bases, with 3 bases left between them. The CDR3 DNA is TGTGCCAGCAGCTTAGATGAAGAGACCCAGTACTTC. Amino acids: CASSLDEETQYF.

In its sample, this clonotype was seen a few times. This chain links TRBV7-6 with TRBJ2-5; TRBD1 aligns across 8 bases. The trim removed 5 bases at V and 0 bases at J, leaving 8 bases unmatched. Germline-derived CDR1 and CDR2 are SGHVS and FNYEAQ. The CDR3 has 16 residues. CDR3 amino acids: CASSLRGRGYQETQYF. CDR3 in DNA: TGTGCCAGCAGCCTCAGGGGGCGTGGATACCAAGAGACCCAGTACTTC.

The CDR3 reads CSGRGGDRGTEAFF. The DNA of the CDR3 is TGCAGCGGACGAGGAGGTGACAGGGGCACTGAAGCTTTCTTT. The chain carries TRBV29-1 and TRBJ1-1; 8 bases are a match to TRBD1. The V segment lost 7 bases and the J segment 4 bases; nucleotides outside the gene matches: 11. The CDR3 extends over 14 amino acids. Germline assignment: CDR1 SQVTM and CDR2 ANQGSEA.

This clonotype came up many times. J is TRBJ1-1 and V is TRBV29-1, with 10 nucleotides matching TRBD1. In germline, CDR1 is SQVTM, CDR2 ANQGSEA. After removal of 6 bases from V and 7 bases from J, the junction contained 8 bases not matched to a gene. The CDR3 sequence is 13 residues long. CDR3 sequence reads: CSVSDRGGVEAFF. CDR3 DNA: TGCAGCGTCTCGGACAGGGGGGGAGTTGAAGCTTTCTTT.

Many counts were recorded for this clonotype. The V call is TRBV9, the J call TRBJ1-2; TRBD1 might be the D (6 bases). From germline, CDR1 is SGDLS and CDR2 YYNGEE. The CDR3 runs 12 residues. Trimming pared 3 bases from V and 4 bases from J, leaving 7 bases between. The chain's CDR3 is CASSEGGYGYTF. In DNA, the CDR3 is TGTGCCAGCAGCGAAGGGGGCTATGGCTACACCTTC.

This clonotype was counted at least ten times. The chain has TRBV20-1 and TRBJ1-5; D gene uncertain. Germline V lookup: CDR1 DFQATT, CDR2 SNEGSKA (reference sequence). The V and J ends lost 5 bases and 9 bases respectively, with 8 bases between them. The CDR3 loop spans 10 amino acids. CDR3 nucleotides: TGCAGTGCTCTTCTTAGGCCCCAGCATTTT. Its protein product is CSALLRPQHF.

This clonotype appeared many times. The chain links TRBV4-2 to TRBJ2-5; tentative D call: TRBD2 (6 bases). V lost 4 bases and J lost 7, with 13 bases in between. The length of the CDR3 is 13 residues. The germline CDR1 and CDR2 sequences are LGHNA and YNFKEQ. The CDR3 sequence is CASSPEMRGTQYF. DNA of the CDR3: TGTGCCAGCAGCCCTGAAATGCGGGGGACCCAGTACTTC.

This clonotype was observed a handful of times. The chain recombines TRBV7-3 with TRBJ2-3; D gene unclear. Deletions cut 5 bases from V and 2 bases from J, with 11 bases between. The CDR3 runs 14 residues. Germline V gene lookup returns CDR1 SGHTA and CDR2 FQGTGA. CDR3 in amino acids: CASSTGGPTDTQYF. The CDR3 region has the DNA TGTGCCAGCAGCACGGGCGGTCCCACAGATACGCAGTATTTT.

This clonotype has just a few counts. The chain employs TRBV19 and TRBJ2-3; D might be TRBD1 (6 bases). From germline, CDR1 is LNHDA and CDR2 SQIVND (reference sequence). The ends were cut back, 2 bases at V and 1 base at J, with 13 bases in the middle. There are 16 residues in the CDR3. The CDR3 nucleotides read TGTGCCAGTAGTATAATACAGGGAATCGGCACAGATACGCAGTATTTT. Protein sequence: CASSIIQGIGTDTQYF.

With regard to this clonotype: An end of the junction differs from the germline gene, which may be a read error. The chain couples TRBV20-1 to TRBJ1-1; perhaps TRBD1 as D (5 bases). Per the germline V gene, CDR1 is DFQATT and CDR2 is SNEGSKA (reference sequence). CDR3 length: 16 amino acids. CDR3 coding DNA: TGCTGTGCTAGAGATGGGGGTGCGGTTTTAAACACTGAAGCTTTCTTT. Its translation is CCARDGGAVLNTEAFF.

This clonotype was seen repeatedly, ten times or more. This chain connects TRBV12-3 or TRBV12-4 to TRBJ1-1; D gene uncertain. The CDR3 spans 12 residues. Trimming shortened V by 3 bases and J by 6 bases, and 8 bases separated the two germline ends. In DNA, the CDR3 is TGTGCCAGCAGTTTGGGGTGGGCTGAAGCTTTCTTT. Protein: CASSLGWAEAFF.